The clone carrying this T cell receptor beta chain has a handful of counts. Antigen unknown. This entry belongs to a study of early T cells in non-severe SARS-CoV-2 infection. Study summary: It was bulk RNA from unsorted whole blood that was sequenced, and the chains were unpaired. The study's findings and limits: VDJdb matching favored anti-spike CD8 responses, missing private and CD4 specificities.

Germline-derived CDR1 and CDR2 are SGHAT and FQNNGV. V gave up 11 bases and J gave up 3 bases; unmatched junction bases: 5. The CDR3 sequence is 12 residues long. Individual cDNA molecules received unique molecular identifiers during library preparation. TCRdb re-called the 5' RACE reads with MiXCR, one entry per CDR3 protein. The top ten hold roughly 8.8% of the sample, which has approximately 52,000 distinct CDR3 sequences, over 7% seen once. The chain links TRBV11-2 to TRBJ2-7; 9 bases align to TRBD1. The receptor's source is an adult who was a healthcare worker with PCR-confirmed SARS-CoV-2 infection or an uninfected control (not recorded which). The specimen was whole blood. CDR3 loop: CACRDRDYEQYF. For the CDR3, the DNA is TGTGCCTGCCGGGACAGGGACTACGAGCAGTACTTC. The complete variable domain, with remaining parts taken from reference TRBV11-2 and TRBJ2-7, reads EAGVAQSPRYKIIEKRQSVAFWCNPISGHATLYWYQQILGQGPKLLIQFQNNGVVDDSQLPKDRFSAERLKGVDSTLKIQPAKLEDSAVYLCACRDRDYEQYFGPGTRLTVT.